This TCR beta chain was found in a study of graft-versus-host responses after intestinal transplantation. CDR1 is MNHEY and CDR2 is SVGAGI in the germline V gene. Deletions cut 5 bases from V and 8 bases from J, with 12 bases between. There are 13 residues in the CDR3. Only in-frame clones appear in the TCRdb table, and some are missing; sequencing was by immunoSEQ multiplex PCR. The sample lists roughly 39,000 clones, around 96% occurring once. Of note for this clone: Antigen unknown.

This receptor was obtained from a human donor who was the organ donor for an intestinal transplant. Sequenced here: unstimulated CD8+ T cells sorted from spleen or lymph node cells, sampled before transplant. The rearrangement links TRBV6-5 to TRBJ1-4; no firm D call. The CDR3 protein is CASSVLLGEKLFF. CDR3 coding DNA: TGTGCCAGCAGTGTCCTTCTGGGGGAAAAACTGTTTTTT.